Listed below are T cell receptor beta chains from one sample, sequenced in a study of T cell repertoires in cytomegalovirus infection. TCRdb re-called the reads with MiXCR, one entry per CDR3 protein. The repertoire holds roughly 200,000 distinct CDR3 sequences, with about 18% as singletons. Specimen: CD8+ T cells from PBMCs. All receptors derive from a human donor in good health (CMV status not recorded). Some clones in this sample may be carry-over from other donors' samples. Each CDR3 is given with its conserved first and last residue. The D gene is left open where the match is weak. Clone size is shown for a subset of rows, as once, few, many or a class of expanded clone.

D gene: -; V gene: TRBV12-3/TRBV12-4; J gene: TRBJ2-5; clone size: -; CDR3 DNA: TGTGCCAGCAGAGATGACAGTCGTGGGCAAGAGACCCAGTACTTC; CDR3 protein: CASRDDSRGQETQYF
D gene: -; V gene: TRBV7-6; J gene: TRBJ1-5; clone size: -; CDR3 DNA: TGTGCCAGCAGCCCTGGGGTCAATCAGCCCCAGCATTTT; CDR3 protein: CASSPGVNQPQHF
D gene: -; V gene: TRBV20-1; J gene: TRBJ2-7; clone size: -; CDR3 DNA: TGCAGTGCAACCCGACGGCCGTCCTACGAGCAGTACTTC; CDR3 protein: CSATRRPSYEQYF
D gene: -; V gene: TRBV7-2; J gene: TRBJ2-2; clone size: many; CDR3 DNA: TGTGCCAGCAGCTTAGCGTTTGGGTCCGGGGAGCTGTTTTTT; CDR3 protein: CASSLAFGSGELFF
D gene: -; V gene: TRBV12-3/TRBV12-4; J gene: TRBJ1-4; clone size: -; CDR3 DNA: TGTGCCAGCAGTGGAACCTACGGCGACCATGAAAAACTGTTTTTT; CDR3 protein: CASSGTYGDHEKLFF
D gene: -; V gene: TRBV2; J gene: TRBJ2-5; clone size: few; CDR3 DNA: TGTGCCAGCAGTTCGAAGAACAGGGTTGGGGAGACCCAGTACTTC; CDR3 protein: CASSSKNRVGETQYF
D gene: -; V gene: TRBV28; J gene: TRBJ2-7; clone size: medium-sized; CDR3 DNA: TGTGCCAGCAGCTTAGCCTACGAGCAGTACTTC; CDR3 protein: CASSLAYEQYF
D gene: TRBD1; V gene: TRBV7-9; J gene: TRBJ2-1; clone size: -; CDR3 DNA: TGTGCCAGCAGCTTAGCGCCGAGGGACAGTTGGATCAGCTCCTACAATGAGCAGTTCTTC; CDR3 protein: CASSLAPRDSWISSYNEQFF
D gene: TRBD2; V gene: TRBV7-3; J gene: TRBJ2-1; clone size: few; CDR3 DNA: TGTGCCAGCAGCTTAATTCCTAGCGGGGGCCCCTACAATGAGCAGTTCTTC; CDR3 protein: CASSLIPSGGPYNEQFF
D gene: -; V gene: TRBV7-8; J gene: TRBJ2-1; clone size: -; CDR3 DNA: TGTGCCAGCAGCTCCCGCGCAAGGGTTTCCTACAATGAGCAGTTCTTC; CDR3 protein: CASSSRARVSYNEQFF
D gene: -; V gene: TRBV7-9; J gene: TRBJ2-7; clone size: few; CDR3 DNA: TGTGCCAGCAGCTTACGGGACGTCTCCTACGAGCAGTACTTC; CDR3 protein: CASSLRDVSYEQYF
D gene: TRBD1; V gene: TRBV15; J gene: TRBJ1-2; clone size: -; CDR3 DNA: TGTGCCACCAGCCCCGGGACAGACTATGGCTACACCTTC; CDR3 protein: CATSPGTDYGYTF
D gene: -; V gene: TRBV4-2; J gene: TRBJ2-2; clone size: few; CDR3 DNA: TGTGCCAGCAGCCCCAGTACAGGGTTCCGGACCGGGGAGCTGTTTTTT; CDR3 protein: CASSPSTGFRTGELFF
D gene: TRBD1; V gene: TRBV7-9; J gene: TRBJ1-1; clone size: -; CDR3 DNA: TGTGCCAGCAGCCCGCCTCGAACCGGGACAGGGACTGAAGCTTTCTTT; CDR3 protein: CASSPPRTGTGTEAFF
D gene: -; V gene: TRBV7-6; J gene: TRBJ1-6; clone size: -; CDR3 DNA: TGTGCCAGCAGCCCTTACCCGGCCGATAATTCACCCCTCCACTTT; CDR3 protein: CASSPYPADNSPLHF
D gene: -; V gene: TRBV6-2/TRBV6-3; J gene: TRBJ1-1; clone size: -; CDR3 DNA: TGTGCCAGCAGTTACCGGCCGGGGGCGCGGAATGAAGCTTTCTTT; CDR3 protein: CASSYRPGARNEAFF
D gene: -; V gene: TRBV7-2; J gene: TRBJ2-7; clone size: -; CDR3 DNA: TGTGCCAGCAGCTTAGACGGCCGGTACGAGCAGTACTTC; CDR3 protein: CASSLDGRYEQYF
D gene: -; V gene: TRBV12-3/TRBV12-4; J gene: TRBJ1-4; clone size: -; CDR3 DNA: TGTGCCAGCAGTTTGGGCAGGGGAGAGGAAAAACTGTTTTTT; CDR3 protein: CASSLGRGEEKLFF
D gene: -; V gene: TRBV7-2; J gene: TRBJ2-3; clone size: -; CDR3 DNA: TGTGCCAGCAGCTTAGTCGGGGTAGGGATTCGGGATACGCAGTATTTT; CDR3 protein: CASSLVGVGIRDTQYF
D gene: TRBD1; V gene: TRBV7-2; J gene: TRBJ1-6; clone size: many; CDR3 DNA: TGTGCCAGCAGCCCCTCCGGACAGGGAAATTCACCCCTCCACTTT; CDR3 protein: CASSPSGQGNSPLHF
D gene: TRBD2; V gene: TRBV19; J gene: TRBJ2-5; clone size: few; CDR3 DNA: TGTGCCAGTAGTTTCGGTCAGGGAGGGGAGACCCAGTACTTC; CDR3 protein: CASSFGQGGETQYF
D gene: -; V gene: TRBV12-3/TRBV12-4; J gene: TRBJ1-2; clone size: -; CDR3 DNA: TGTGCCAGCACTCAGCACGGGGCTGGCTACACCTTC; CDR3 protein: CASTQHGAGYTF
D gene: -; V gene: TRBV14; J gene: TRBJ2-5; clone size: -; CDR3 DNA: TGTGCCAGCAGCCTAGGGTGGGCCTCCGGGCAAGAGACCCAGTACTTC; CDR3 protein: CASSLGWASGQETQYF
D gene: -; V gene: TRBV19; J gene: TRBJ2-1; clone size: -; CDR3 DNA: TGTGCCAGTAGTATAGGGACTACGGCGAGTCGAGAGAATGAGCAGTTCTTC; CDR3 protein: CASSIGTTASRENEQFF
D gene: -; V gene: TRBV7-2; J gene: TRBJ1-2; clone size: few; CDR3 DNA: TGTGCCAGCAGCTTATCTGTTGGCTACACCTTC; CDR3 protein: CASSLSVGYTF
D gene: -; V gene: TRBV10-3; J gene: TRBJ2-7; clone size: few; CDR3 DNA: TGTGCCATCAGTGGGAGTTTAACCTACGAGCAGTACTTC; CDR3 protein: CAISGSLTYEQYF
D gene: -; V gene: TRBV7-8; J gene: TRBJ2-1; clone size: -; CDR3 DNA: TGTGCCAGCAGGGGCCAGGAGAGCTCCTACAATGAGCAGTTCTTC; CDR3 protein: CASRGQESSYNEQFF
D gene: TRBD2; V gene: TRBV20-1; J gene: TRBJ2-1; clone size: -; CDR3 DNA: TGCAGTGCTAGAGATTTCCGTAGCGGGGGGGTCTACAATGAGCAGTTCTTC; CDR3 protein: CSARDFRSGGVYNEQFF
D gene: -; V gene: TRBV28; J gene: TRBJ2-2; clone size: -; CDR3 DNA: TGTGCCAGCAGTTTGAGCAGGAACACCGGGGAGCTGTTTTTT; CDR3 protein: CASSLSRNTGELFF
D gene: -; V gene: TRBV7-9; J gene: TRBJ1-5; clone size: -; CDR3 DNA: TGTGCCAGCAGTTTTGGACGCGGGGGACATATCAGGCCCCAGCATTTT; CDR3 protein: CASSFGRGGHIRPQHF
D gene: -; V gene: TRBV30; J gene: TRBJ2-7; clone size: -; CDR3 DNA: TGTGCCTGGAGTGTACGAGGGGTCTACGAGCAGTACTTC; CDR3 protein: CAWSVRGVYEQYF
D gene: -; V gene: TRBV5-8; J gene: TRBJ1-5; clone size: -; CDR3 DNA: TGTGCCAGCAGCTTGAAGGGGCATCAGCCCCAGCATTTT; CDR3 protein: CASSLKGHQPQHF
D gene: TRBD2; V gene: TRBV10-3; J gene: TRBJ2-3; clone size: -; CDR3 DNA: TGTGCCATCATGACGACTAGCGGGGGGTACACAGATACGCAGTATTTT; CDR3 protein: CAIMTTSGGYTDTQYF
D gene: -; V gene: TRBV5-6; J gene: TRBJ2-1; clone size: few; CDR3 DNA: TGTGCCAGCAGCGCGGGTCAGAAGGTCAGGGAGCAGTTCTTC; CDR3 protein: CASSAGQKVREQFF
D gene: TRBD2; V gene: TRBV7-9; J gene: TRBJ2-7; clone size: -; CDR3 DNA: TGTGCCAGCAGCTTAGGCGGGACTAGCGGGTCTTACGAGCAGTACTTC; CDR3 protein: CASSLGGTSGSYEQYF
D gene: -; V gene: TRBV12-3/TRBV12-4; J gene: TRBJ1-1; clone size: few; CDR3 DNA: TGTGCCAGCAGTGAACCGGGACCCTTGAACACTGAAGCTTTCTTT; CDR3 protein: CASSEPGPLNTEAFF
D gene: TRBD1; V gene: TRBV20-1; J gene: TRBJ2-1; clone size: -; CDR3 DNA: TGCAGTGCTAGAGGTCCGGGACAGGGGGCTTCCTACAATGAGCAGTTCTTC; CDR3 protein: CSARGPGQGASYNEQFF
D gene: TRBD1; V gene: TRBV6-6; J gene: TRBJ1-4; clone size: few; CDR3 DNA: TGTGCCAGCAGAATAGACAGGGGCAATGAAAAACTGTTTTTT; CDR3 protein: CASRIDRGNEKLFF
D gene: TRBD2; V gene: TRBV11-2; J gene: TRBJ2-1; clone size: -; CDR3 DNA: TGTGCCAGCAGCTTGGGACTAGCGGCGAGCTCCTACAATGAGCAGTTCTTC; CDR3 protein: CASSLGLAASSYNEQFF
D gene: TRBD1; V gene: TRBV5-5; J gene: TRBJ2-3; clone size: once; CDR3 DNA: TGTGCCAGCAGTTGGACAGGGGAGGTCTGGACAGATACGCAGTATTTT; CDR3 protein: CASSWTGEVWTDTQYF
D gene: -; V gene: TRBV6-2/TRBV6-3; J gene: TRBJ2-5; clone size: -; CDR3 DNA: TGTGCCAGCACCGAGAGAGAGACCCAGTACTTC; CDR3 protein: CASTERETQYF
D gene: -; V gene: TRBV24-1; J gene: TRBJ2-1; clone size: few; CDR3 DNA: TGTGCCACCACTTTGGGCTCCTACAATGAGCAGTTCTTC; CDR3 protein: CATTLGSYNEQFF
D gene: -; V gene: TRBV12-3/TRBV12-4; J gene: TRBJ2-7; clone size: few; CDR3 DNA: TGTGCCAGCAAGGGGTTGCCTACCTACGAGCAGTACTTC; CDR3 protein: CASKGLPTYEQYF
D gene: -; V gene: TRBV12-3/TRBV12-4; J gene: TRBJ1-1; clone size: -; CDR3 DNA: TGTGCCAGCAGTTCAGGGAACCCTGAAGCTTTCTTT; CDR3 protein: CASSSGNPEAFF
D gene: -; V gene: TRBV5-6; J gene: TRBJ2-7; clone size: -; CDR3 DNA: TGTGCCAGCAGCTTGGTTACCGGGACTTCGAAGGGGGAGCAGTACTTC; CDR3 protein: CASSLVTGTSKGEQYF
D gene: TRBD1; V gene: TRBV6-5; J gene: TRBJ2-3; clone size: few; CDR3 DNA: TGTGCCAGCAGTTACTCAAGGGGACAGATCGCAGATACGCAGTATTTT; CDR3 protein: CASSYSRGQIADTQYF
D gene: -; V gene: TRBV14; J gene: TRBJ2-7; clone size: few; CDR3 DNA: TGTGCCAGCAGCCAAGATTGGGAAAGCTACGAGCAGTACTTC; CDR3 protein: CASSQDWESYEQYF